The 30 T cell receptor beta chains below were found in one sample sequenced in a study of radiation and T cells in renal cell carcinoma. Time point here: baseline pretreatment blood. Treatment here: 15 Gy SBRT to primary tumor, nephrectomy 4 weeks later. Profiling relied on immunoSEQ multiplex PCR, and the TCRdb table lists in-frame clones only, not all of them. The sample lists about 59,000 clones, about three quarters seen once, with approximately 6.8% in the top ten. The sample consisted of blood, taken from a patient whose treatment included radiotherapy and nephrectomy. These receptors all come from a man between 60 and 70 years old with renal cell carcinoma.

This clone was counted between two and nine times. The genes are TRBV10-3 and TRBJ1-2; TRBD1 agrees at 8 bases. The germline V gene has CDR1 ENHRY and CDR2 SYGVKD. J lost 8 bases, V lost 0 bases, and 8 bases had no gene match. The length of the CDR3 is 15 residues. DNA for the CDR3: TGTGCCATCAGTGAGTCGAGGCAGGGGGCGCAGGGCTACACCTTC. Translating gives CAISESRQGAQGYTF.

The V gene is TRBV5-8, the J gene TRBJ2-7; 12 bases fit TRBD2. Per the germline V gene, CDR1 is SGHTS and CDR2 is YDEGEE. The CDR3 has 15 residues. The V and J ends lost 5 bases and 0 bases, in that order; junction bases with no gene match: 3. The CDR3 DNA sequence: TGTGCCAGCAGTCTAGCGGGAGGGAGCTCCTACGAGCAGTACGTC. It codes for CASSLAGGSSYEQYV.

The chain has TRBV5-1 and TRBJ2-7, with 7 bases aligning to TRBD2. Looked up from germline, CDR1 is SGHRS and CDR2 is YFSETQ. The CDR3 contains 13 residues. Trimming took 0 bases from V and 3 from J; bases not matched to a gene: 0. CDR3 sequence: CASSLGEGYEQYF. The CDR3 DNA is TGCGCCAGCAGCTTGGGGGAGGGCTACGAGCAGTACTTC. Supplemented by reference TRBV5-1 and TRBJ2-7, the full variable domain reads KAGVTQTPRYLIKTRGQQVTLSCSPISGHRSVSWYQQTPGQGLQFLFEYFSETQRNKGNFPGRFSGRQFSNSRSEMNVSTLELGDSALYLCASSLGEGYEQYFGPGTRLTVT.

The chain links TRBV21-1 to TRBJ2-7; the DNA was not used to check the table's D call, TRBD2. TRBV21-1 is a pseudogene. CDR3 length equals 16 residues. The CDR3 coding sequence is TGTGCCAGCAGCAAAAGGGGGGGGTCTTCTCCCTACGAGCAGTACGTC. Translating gives CASSKRGGSSPYEQYV.

The chain joins TRBV12-1 to TRBJ1-2; the DNA was not used to check the table's D call, TRBD1. TRBV12-1 is given as a pseudogene. This CDR3 is 16 amino acids long. DNA of the CDR3: TGTGCCAGCAGCTCCGGGAGACAGGGGGCGGGCTATGGCTACACCTTC. Residues: CASSSGRQGAGYGYTF.

The chain links TRBV9 to TRBJ2-5; TRBD2 agrees at 7 bases. V was clipped by 4 bases and J by 1 base; unmatched bases: 10. Germline values: CDR1 SGDLS, CDR2 YYNGEE. This CDR3 contains 16 residues. The CDR3 bases are TGTGCCAGCAGCCCCCGTCGGGCTAGCGGCCAAGAGACCCAGTACTTC. It specifies CASSPRRASGQETQYF.

V and J are TRBV4-3 and TRBJ2-7, with 7 bases aligning to TRBD1. Losses at the gene ends were 4 bases for V and 2 bases for J; bases not matched to a gene: 5. The CDR3 length is 14 residues. In germline, CDR1 is LGHNA, CDR2 YSLEER. The CDR3 bases are TGCGCCAGCAGCCCAGGACAGGATACCTACGAGCAGTACTTC. Translating gives CASSPGQDTYEQYF.

Worth noting for this clone: The junction does not match germline at one end; this may be a read error. The CDR3 region has the DNA TGTGCCAGCACCATGGGGGGTGGTCCCTTGGTTTTT. It is translated as CASTMGGGPLVF. The rearrangement joins TRBV6-5 to TRBJ2-2, with D maybe TRBD2 (6 bases). This CDR3 comprises 12 residues. Germline V gene data show CDR1 as MNHEY and CDR2 as SVGAGI.

V usage is TRBV27 and J usage is TRBJ1-1; 12 bases align to TRBD1. The V segment lost 3 bases and the J segment 11 bases; nucleotides outside the gene matches: 7. The CDR3 is 14 residues long. Germline V lookup: CDR1 MNHEY, CDR2 SMNVEV (reference sequence). The CDR3 reads CASSFLGTGGAAFF. Written as DNA, the CDR3 is TGTGCCAGCAGTTTTCTGGGGACAGGGGGCGCGGCTTTCTTT.

J is TRBJ1-1 and V is TRBV2, with TRBD1 as a possible D gene (6 bases). Trimming removed 7 bases from V and 0 bases from J, with 12 bases in between. This CDR3 spans 14 amino acids. In germline, CDR1 is SNHLY, CDR2 FYNNEI. CDR3 residues: CASIQGKLNTEAFF. The CDR3, as DNA: TGTGCCAGCATCCAGGGGAAATTGAACACTGAAGCTTTCTTT.

This chain links TRBV15 with TRBJ2-5; 8 nucleotides match TRBD1. CDR3 length: 17 amino acids. Trimming cost V 1 base and J 5 bases; bases outside gene matches: 12. Germline CDR1 LNHNV, CDR2 YYDKDF (reference sequence). This CDR3 reads CATSRGYSTGARETQYF. CDR3 DNA sequence: TGTGCCACCAGCAGAGGCTATTCGACAGGGGCCAGGGAGACCCAGTACTTC.

V is TRBV2 and J is TRBJ1-1; 7 bases map to TRBD1. This CDR3 region has 12 residues. J gave up 7 bases and V 5 bases, and 4 bases lay outside the gene matches. Germline V gene data show CDR1 as SNHLY and CDR2 as FYNNEI. CDR3 in amino acids: CASSQGDGEAFF. The CDR3 bases are TGTGCCAGCAGTCAGGGGGACGGTGAAGCTTTCTTT.

The J gene is TRBJ1-5, the V gene TRBV10-3; D is unresolved. The CDR3 consists of 17 residues. V dropped 0 bases and J dropped 11 bases, with 23 bases sitting between them. Germline CDR1 and CDR2: ENHRY and SYGVKD. CDR3 bases: TGTGCCATCAGTGAGTCCGGGATTGAGGGAATCTTAGGGTCCCAGCATTTT. Its translation: CAISESGIEGILGSQHF.

The rearrangement links TRBV5-1 to TRBJ2-3; D ambiguous. Germline lookup yields CDR1 SGHRS and CDR2 YFSETQ. The ends were cut back, 4 bases at V and 6 bases at J, with 12 bases in the middle. The CDR3 length is 13 residues. DNA of the CDR3: TGCGCCAGCAGCACGTCAGCGAGGGATACGCAGTATTTT. As protein: CASSTSARDTQYF.

The chain uses TRBV7-2 and TRBJ2-3; 12 positions agree with TRBD2. Germline V CDR1 and CDR2: SGHTA, FQGNSA. V shed 2 bases and J 8 bases; nucleotides not matched to a gene: 5. This CDR3 has 15 amino acids. This CDR3 reads CASSLRLTSGSTQYF. CDR3 nucleotide sequence: TGTGCCAGCAGCTTACGGTTGACTAGCGGGAGTACGCAGTATTTT.

CDR3 sequence: CASSWGDRVGYTF. CDR3 coding DNA: TGTGCCAGCAGTTGGGGGGACAGGGTTGGCTACACCTTC. The chain combines TRBV27 with TRBJ1-2; 9 nucleotides align to TRBD1. V trimming: 4 bases; J trimming: 7 bases; junction bases outside the gene matches: 4. This CDR3 region has 13 residues. CDR1 MNHEY and CDR2 SMNVEV come from the germline V gene (reference sequence).

CDR3 sequence reads: CASSLGRGASQYF. CDR3 nucleotide sequence: TGTGCCAGCAGCTTAGGGCGCGGGGCGTCCCAGTACTTC. This chain uses TRBV11-2 with TRBJ2-5, with a weak D call TRBD2 (6 bases). The CDR3 runs 13 residues. Germline values: CDR1 SGHAT, CDR2 FQNNGV. Trimming left V 1 base short and J 9 bases short, with 12 bases between.

The chain recombines TRBV5-1 with TRBJ2-4; TRBD1 might be the D (5 bases). Germline CDR1 reads SGHRS; CDR2 reads YFSETQ. There are 15 residues in the CDR3. Trimming left V 4 bases short and J 3 bases short, with 14 bases between. CDR3 region: CASSPFRAGKNIQYF. The CDR3 DNA reads TGCGCCAGCAGCCCTTTCAGGGCTGGCAAAAACATTCAGTACTTC.

The chain is built from TRBV2 and TRBJ2-3; 7 nucleotides agree with TRBD2. This CDR3 contains 14 residues. V was pared by 8 bases and J by 1 base, with 6 bases of the junction left unmatched. Germline-derived CDR1 and CDR2 are SNHLY and FYNNEI. The CDR3 loop reads CASLSSGGTDTQYF. CDR3 coding DNA: TGTGCCAGCCTATCCAGCGGGGGCACAGATACGCAGTATTTT.

This clone was seen a few times. The chain uses TRBV9 and TRBJ1-2; D may be TRBD1 (6 bases). Germline loops: CDR1 SGDLS, CDR2 YYNGEE. The V end was cut by 1 base, the J end by 2 bases, with 12 bases between. This CDR3 spans 15 amino acids. The CDR3 DNA sequence: TGTGCCAGCAGCGTAAGCTGGCAGGGGAACTATGGCTACACCTTC. Its protein is CASSVSWQGNYGYTF. Full variable domain (outside the CDR3, taken from reference TRBV9 and TRBJ1-2): DSGVTQTPKHLITATGQRVTLRCSPRSGDLSVYWYQQSLDQGLQFLIQYYNGEERAKGNILERFSAQQFPDLHSELNLSSLELGDSALYFCASSVSWQGNYGYTFGSGTRLTVV.

The chain links TRBV5-4 to TRBJ1-2; D remains unclear. The CDR3 spans 14 residues. Germline values: CDR1 SGHNT, CDR2 YYREEE (reference sequence). The V end was cut by 3 bases, the J end by 1 base, with 10 bases between. The CDR3 sequence is CASSSDGFNYGYTF. The CDR3 DNA follows: TGTGCCAGCAGCTCGGACGGATTTAACTATGGCTACACCTTC.

The chain combines TRBV5-6 with TRBJ2-1; D is tentatively TRBD1 or TRBD2 (5 bases each). Germline V gene data show CDR1 as SGHDT and CDR2 as YYEEEE. This CDR3 has 15 amino acids. The CDR3 coding sequence is TGTGTCGGAATGACCGGACTGGGGCAAAACAATGAGCAGTTCTTC. This sequence encodes CVGMTGLGQNNEQFF.

The rearrangement links TRBV27 to TRBJ2-2; 8 bases are shared with TRBD2. Germline CDR1 and CDR2: MNHEY and SMNVEV (reference sequence). V was pared by 5 bases and J by 4 bases, with 12 bases of the junction left unmatched. The CDR3 covers 17 residues. Written as DNA, the CDR3 is TGTGCCAGCAGTGTGAGTCTAGCGGGTAGATCCACCGGGGAGCTGTTTTTT. Encoded protein: CASSVSLAGRSTGELFF.

The J gene is TRBJ2-5, the V gene TRBV11-2; D is unclear. V dropped 0 bases and J dropped 4 bases, with 9 bases sitting between them. Germline loops: CDR1 SGHAT, CDR2 FQNNGV. CDR3 length equals 14 residues. In DNA, the CDR3 is TGTGCCAGCAGCTTAGAACGGGTTTCAGAGACCCAGTACTTC. Translation gives CASSLERVSETQYF.

The sample holds a few counts of this clone. J is TRBJ1-5 and V is TRBV10-3; 8 nucleotides match TRBD1. The J segment lost 3 bases and the V segment lost 5 bases, leaving 3 bases of the junction unmatched. Germline V gene sequence: CDR1 ENHRY, CDR2 SYGVKD. The CDR3 is 14 residues long. The CDR3 region has the DNA TGTGCCATCAGTATGGACAGGGACAATCAGCCCCAGCATTTT. It encodes CAISMDRDNQPQHF.

This rearrangement joins TRBV25-1 to TRBJ1-2; D is unresolved. The CDR3 sequence is 14 residues long. With 1 base removed from V and 8 bases from J, the gap between germline ends came to 14 bases. Germline V gene lookup returns CDR1 MGHDK and CDR2 SYGVNS. CDR3 bases: TGTGCCAGCAGTGAATTGGGTAGCCATGGGGGCTACACCTTC. It is translated as CASSELGSHGGYTF.

V and J are TRBV6-5 and TRBJ2-1; D unclear. Looked up from germline, CDR1 is MNHEY and CDR2 is SVGAGI. V dropped 3 bases and J dropped 6 bases, with 15 bases sitting between them. The CDR3 totals 15 residues. The DNA of the CDR3 is TGTGCCAGCAGTTATGGACGCTTCCTCCCCAATGAGCAGTTCTTC. Translating gives CASSYGRFLPNEQFF.

The genes are TRBV7-6 and TRBJ2-3; perhaps TRBD1 as D (6 bases). This CDR3 spans 17 amino acids. Germline V gene data show CDR1 as SGHVS and CDR2 as FNYEAQ. Trimming shortened V by 0 bases and J by 8 bases, and 21 bases separated the two germline ends. CDR3 region: CASSLASRTALLATQYF. The CDR3 bases are TGTGCCAGCAGCTTAGCTTCCCGGACAGCCCTTCTAGCTACGCAGTATTTT.

The chain has TRBV9 and TRBJ1-1; tentative D call: TRBD1 (6 bases). Germline assignment: CDR1 SGDLS and CDR2 YYNGEE. CDR3 length: 14 residues. Trimming removed 4 bases at V and 3 bases at J, with 13 bases between. This CDR3 is CASSSGGRDTEAFF. The CDR3 DNA reads TGTGCCAGCAGCTCCGGGGGCAGGGACACTGAAGCTTTCTTT.

The V call is TRBV30, the J call TRBJ2-7; D remains unclear. The germline CDR1 and CDR2 sequences are GTSNPN and SVGIG (reference sequence). V was shortened by 5 bases and J by 4 bases, with 9 bases between the two germline ends. The CDR3 spans 11 residues. Here the CDR3 DNA reads TGTGCCTGGGGGGATGGGTACGAGCAGTACTTC. Translation gives CAWGDGYEQYF. The variable domain in full, completed from reference TRBV30 and TRBJ2-7, reads SQTIHQWPATLVQPVGSPLSLECTVEGTSNPNLYWYRQAAGRGLQLLFYSVGIGQISSEVPQNLSASRPQDRQFILSSKKLLLSDSGFYLCAWGDGYEQYFGPGTRLTVT.